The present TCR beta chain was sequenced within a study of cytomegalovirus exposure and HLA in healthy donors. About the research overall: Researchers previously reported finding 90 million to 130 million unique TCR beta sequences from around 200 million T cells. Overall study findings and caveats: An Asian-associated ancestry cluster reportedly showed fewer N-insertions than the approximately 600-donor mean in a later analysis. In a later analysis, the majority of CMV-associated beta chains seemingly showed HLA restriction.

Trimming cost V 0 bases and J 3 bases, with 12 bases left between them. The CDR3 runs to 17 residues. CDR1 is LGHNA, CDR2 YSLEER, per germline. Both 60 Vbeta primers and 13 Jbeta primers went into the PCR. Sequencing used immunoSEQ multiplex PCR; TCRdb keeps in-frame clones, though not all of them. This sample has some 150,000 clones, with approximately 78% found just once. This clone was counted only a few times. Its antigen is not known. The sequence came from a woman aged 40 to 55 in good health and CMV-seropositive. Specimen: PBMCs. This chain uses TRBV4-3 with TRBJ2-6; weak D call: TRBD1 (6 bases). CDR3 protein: CASSQELGALGANVLTF. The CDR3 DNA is TGCGCCAGCAGCCAAGAATTGGGGGCGCTTGGGGCCAACGTCCTGACTTTC.